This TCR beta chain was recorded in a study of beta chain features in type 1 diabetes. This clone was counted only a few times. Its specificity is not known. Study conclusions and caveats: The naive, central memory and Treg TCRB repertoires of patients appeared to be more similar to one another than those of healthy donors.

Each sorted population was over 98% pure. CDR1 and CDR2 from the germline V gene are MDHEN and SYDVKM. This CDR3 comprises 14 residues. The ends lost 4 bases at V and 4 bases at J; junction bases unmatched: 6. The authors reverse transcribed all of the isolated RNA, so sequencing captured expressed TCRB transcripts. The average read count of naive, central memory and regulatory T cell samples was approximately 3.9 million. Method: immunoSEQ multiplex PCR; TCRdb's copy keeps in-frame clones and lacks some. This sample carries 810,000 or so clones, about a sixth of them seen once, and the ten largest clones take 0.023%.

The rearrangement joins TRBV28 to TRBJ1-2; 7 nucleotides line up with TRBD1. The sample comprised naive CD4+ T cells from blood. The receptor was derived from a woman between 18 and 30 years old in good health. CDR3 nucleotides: TGTGCCAGCAGTTCGGGTCAGGGGGGCTATGGCTACACCTTC. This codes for CASSSGQGGYGYTF.